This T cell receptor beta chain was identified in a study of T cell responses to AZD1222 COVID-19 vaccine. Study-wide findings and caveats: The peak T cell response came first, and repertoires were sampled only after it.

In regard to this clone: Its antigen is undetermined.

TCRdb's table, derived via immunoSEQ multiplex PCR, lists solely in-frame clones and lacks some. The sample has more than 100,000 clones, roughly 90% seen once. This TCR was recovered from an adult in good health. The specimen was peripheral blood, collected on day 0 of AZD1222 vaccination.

CDR3 sequence reads: CAISVRGDTEAFF. The CDR3 nucleotides are TGTGCCATCAGTGTGAGGGGCGACACTGAAGCTTTCTTT. V gene TRBV10-3 combines with J gene TRBJ1-1; possible D gene TRBD1, 5 bases. The CDR3 sequence is 13 residues long. V lost 4 bases to trimming and J lost 3 bases, with 9 bases between them. Germline CDR1 reads ENHRY; CDR2 reads SYGVKD.